A single sample gave rise to the 20 T cell receptor beta chains below, sequenced in a study of blood T cells in healthy people across ages. The second PCR ran about 6 to 12 cycles with a sample-barcoded 5' primer and J-beta primers. TCRdb ran MiXCR on the 5' RACE reads and lists one entry per CDR3 protein. The sample gives about a million distinct CDR3 sequences, 35% to 45% of which show up once; under 15% is in the top ten. The sequencing sample was made of blood. The receptors originated from a man aged 18 to 29 in good health.

This chain uses TRBV12-3 or TRBV12-4 with TRBJ2-5; 7 bases match TRBD1. V shed 1 base, J shed 11 bases, and the junction held 16 bases outside the gene matches. The CDR3 consists of 16 residues. CDR3 amino acids: CASSLGTGGVVDEQYF. In DNA form, the CDR3 reads TGTGCCAGCAGTTTAGGGACAGGTGGGGTAGTCGATGAGCAGTACTTC.

The V gene is TRBV7-3, the J gene TRBJ2-1; weak D call: TRBD1 (6 bases). With 2 bases removed from V and 5 bases from J, the gap between germline ends came to 13 bases. The germline V gene encodes CDR1 SGHTA and CDR2 FQGTGA. The CDR3 has 15 amino acids. CDR3 sequence: CASSLSPGHNNEQFF. The CDR3, as DNA: TGTGCCAGCAGCTTATCCCCGGGACACAACAATGAGCAGTTCTTC.

The chain's CDR3 is CAIREAAGAEKLFF. Written as DNA, the CDR3 is TGTGCCATCAGGGAGGCGGCAGGGGCCGAAAAACTGTTTTTT. J is TRBJ1-4 and V is TRBV10-3; D is possibly TRBD1 (6 bases). The germline V and J ends were trimmed by 6 bases and 8 bases, with 16 bases remaining between them. CDR1 is ENHRY, CDR2 SYGVKD, per germline. CDR3 size: 14 residues.

This clonotype has only a few counts. The chain uses TRBV9 and TRBJ2-3; no reliable D call. The V and J ends lost 0 bases and 3 bases respectively, with 11 bases between them. The CDR3 consists of 15 residues. Germline CDR1 is SGDLS and CDR2 is YYNGEE. CDR3 sequence (DNA): TGTGCCAGCAGCGTAGCCTCAACCTATACAGATACGCAGTATTTT. This sequence encodes CASSVASTYTDTQYF.

This clonotype occurred a few times. CDR3 protein: CASPISGRAEAFF. In DNA form, the CDR3 reads TGTGCCAGCCCCATTTCAGGGCGCGCTGAAGCTTTCTTT. The chain uses TRBV6-1 and TRBJ1-1, with a tentative D call TRBD1 (5 bases). V was cut by 8 bases and J by 6 bases, with 16 bases left in between. The length of the CDR3 is 13 residues. CDR1 is MNHNS, CDR2 SASEGT, per germline.

This clonotype was observed a few times. This sequence joins TRBV12-3 or TRBV12-4 and TRBJ1-6, with a tentative D call TRBD1 (6 bases). Trimming took off 6 bases at V and 5 bases at J, with 14 bases between the two ends. The CDR3 runs to 15 residues. CDR3 bases: TGTGCCAGCAGCACCTCGGGACAAAATAATTCACCCCTCCACTTT. It specifies CASSTSGQNNSPLHF.

The rearrangement links TRBV6-2 or TRBV6-3 to TRBJ2-3; TRBD2 agrees at 7 bases. Germline CDR1 and CDR2: MNHEY and SVGEGT. The CDR3 is 16 amino acids. V dropped 4 bases and J dropped 5; count of bases not matched to a gene: 12. CDR3 protein: CASSSSGAGRGDTQYF. The CDR3 nucleotides read TGTGCCAGCAGTTCCTCCGGAGCGGGGCGGGGAGATACGCAGTATTTT.

J is TRBJ2-3 and V is TRBV9; TRBD2 matches 7 bases. This CDR3 is 15 amino acids long. Trimming removed 0 bases from V and 6 bases from J; junction bases left unmatched: 7. Germline V gene lookup returns CDR1 SGDLS and CDR2 YYNGEE. The CDR3 spells CASSVATASGDTQYF. The CDR3 bases are TGTGCCAGCAGCGTAGCTACGGCTAGCGGCGATACGCAGTATTTT.

This clonotype was seen once. The gene calls are TRBV4-2 and TRBJ1-2, with a tentative D call TRBD1 (5 bases). Trimming left V 1 base short and J 7 bases short, with 10 bases between. This CDR3 comprises 13 residues. Germline V gene data show CDR1 as LGHNA and CDR2 as YNFKEQ. CDR3 sequence (DNA): TGTGCCAGCAGCCAAGTTCAGGGCGGTGGCTACACCTTC. Its protein is CASSQVQGGGYTF.

J is TRBJ2-1 and V is TRBV7-2; tentative D call: TRBD1 (6 bases). V gave up 6 bases and J gave up 9 bases, with 12 bases separating them. Germline V lookup: CDR1 SGHTA, CDR2 FQGNSA. The CDR3 has 12 residues. The CDR3 coding sequence is TGTGCCAGCAGAGGGGACATCACTGAGCAGTTCTTC. Its protein product is CASRGDITEQFF.

The chain combines TRBV4-2 with TRBJ1-5; TRBD1 matches at 7 bases. The length of the CDR3 is 15 residues. J lost 5 bases, V lost 4 bases, and 8 bases had no gene match. Germline lookup yields CDR1 LGHNA and CDR2 YNFKEQ. CDR3 DNA sequence: TGTGCCAGCAGCCCGGTTGGACAGGACGATCAGCCCCAGCATTTT. Translating gives CASSPVGQDDQPQHF.

This sequence joins TRBV3-1 and TRBJ1-1; a possible D gene is TRBD1 (5 bases). The CDR3 extends over 15 amino acids. The germline CDR1 and CDR2 sequences are LGHDT and YNNKEL (reference sequence). With 0 bases removed from V and 6 bases from J, the gap between germline ends came to 14 bases. The CDR3 reads CASSQEERGPAEAFF. CDR3 in DNA: TGTGCCAGCAGCCAAGAGGAAAGGGGCCCGGCTGAAGCTTTCTTT.

This chain joins TRBV6-1 and TRBJ1-2; the D is unclear. CDR1 is MNHNS and CDR2 is SASEGT in the germline V gene. Trimming took off 3 bases at V and 4 bases at J, with 9 bases between the two ends. This CDR3 has 13 amino acids. CDR3 in amino acids: CASSDGSRYGYTF. DNA for the CDR3: TGTGCCAGCAGTGATGGGTCTCGCTATGGCTACACCTTC.

This chain uses TRBV5-1 with TRBJ2-1; D is possibly TRBD2 (6 bases). Germline CDR1 SGHRS, CDR2 YFSETQ. The CDR3 is made up of 15 amino acids. V was clipped by 4 bases and J by 5 bases, with 16 bases between them. The CDR3 nucleotides read TGCGCCAGCAGCCCCTCTGGCGGGGCGGACAATGAGCAGTTCTTC. Translated: CASSPSGGADNEQFF.

The genes are TRBV7-2 and TRBJ1-5; D remains unclear. Per the germline V gene, CDR1 is SGHTA and CDR2 is FQGNSA. The V gene lost 6 bases and the J gene lost 7 bases, with 16 bases spanning the gap. This CDR3 contains 14 residues. The CDR3 here is CASSRSGLVQPQHF. CDR3 nucleotide sequence: TGTGCCAGCAGTCGTAGCGGACTTGTACAGCCCCAGCATTTT.

There are many counts of this clonotype. The gene calls are TRBV28 and TRBJ2-1; 8 nucleotides line up with TRBD1. This CDR3 spans 14 amino acids. Trimming cost V 2 bases and J 8 bases; bases outside gene matches: 5. The germline V gene has CDR1 MDHEN and CDR2 SYDVKM. The DNA for the CDR3 is TGTGCCAGCAGTTTAGGACAGGGTAGGCATGAGCAGTTCTTC. Encoded protein: CASSLGQGRHEQFF.

This clonotype showed up just a few times. The J gene is TRBJ2-1, the V gene TRBV29-1, with TRBD2 identical over 7 bases. The J call may be wrong; the DNA end is better matched by TRBJ2-7. Germline V CDR1 and CDR2: SQVTM, ANQGSEA. CDR3 size: 15 residues. This CDR3 reads CSVETSLSSYNEQYF. The CDR3, as DNA: TGCAGCGTCGAGACTAGCCTGAGCTCCTACAATGAGCAGTACTTC.

This clonotype was seen a handful of times. The chain combines TRBV27 with TRBJ2-1; 11 bases match TRBD2. V trimming: 8 bases; J trimming: 8 bases; junction bases outside the gene matches: 8. The CDR3 is 14 residues long. Looked up from germline, CDR1 is MNHEY and CDR2 is SMNVEV (reference sequence). CDR3 nucleotide sequence: TGTGCCAGCTTCAGTCTAGCGGGGGGATATGAGCAGTTCTTC. This translates into CASFSLAGGYEQFF.

Notes on this clonotype: One base away lies a much larger clone, so this may be a sequencing read error. The chain combines TRBV5-1 with TRBJ2-7, with 8 bases lining up with TRBD1. Germline CDR1 and CDR2: SGHRS and YFSETQ. The CDR3 totals 13 residues. V gave up 6 bases and J gave up 6 bases; unmatched junction bases: 8. The CDR3 region is CASTRDRQSEQYF. Here the CDR3 DNA reads TGCGCCAGCACCCGGGACAGGCAAAGCGAGCAGTACTTC. The variable domain in full, with the rest retrieved from reference TRBV5-1 and TRBJ2-7, is KAGVTQTPRYLIKTRGQQVTLSCSPISGHRSVSWYQQTPGQGLQFLFEYFSETQRNKGNFPGRFSGRQFSNSRSEMNVSTLELGDSALYLCASTRDRQSEQYFGPGTRLTVT.

This clonotype was observed a few times. The chain has TRBV11-2 and TRBJ1-6, with unresolved D. Between the trimmed V and J ends, which lost 5 bases and 8 bases, there was a span of 13 bases. The CDR3 is 14 amino acids. Germline V lookup: CDR1 SGHAT, CDR2 FQNNGV. The CDR3 coding sequence is TGTGCCAGCAGCGAAGACGACATGGATTCACCCCTCCACTTT. Encoded protein: CASSEDDMDSPLHF.